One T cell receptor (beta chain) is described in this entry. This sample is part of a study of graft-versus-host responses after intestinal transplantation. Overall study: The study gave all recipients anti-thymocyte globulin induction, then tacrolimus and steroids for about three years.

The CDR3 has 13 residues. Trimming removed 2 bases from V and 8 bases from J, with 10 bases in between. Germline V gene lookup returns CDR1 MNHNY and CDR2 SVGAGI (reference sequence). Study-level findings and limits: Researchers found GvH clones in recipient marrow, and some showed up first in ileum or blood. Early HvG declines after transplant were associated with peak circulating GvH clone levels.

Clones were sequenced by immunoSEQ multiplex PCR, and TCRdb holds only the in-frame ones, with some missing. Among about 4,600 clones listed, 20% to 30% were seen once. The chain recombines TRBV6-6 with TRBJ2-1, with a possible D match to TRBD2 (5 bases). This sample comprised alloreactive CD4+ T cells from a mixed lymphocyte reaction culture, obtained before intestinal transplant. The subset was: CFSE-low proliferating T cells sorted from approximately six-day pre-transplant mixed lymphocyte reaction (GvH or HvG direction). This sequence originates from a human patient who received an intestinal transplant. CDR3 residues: CASSYGFGDEQFF. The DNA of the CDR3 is TGTGCCAGCAGTTACGGATTCGGGGATGAGCAGTTCTTC.